The source of this T cell receptor beta chain is a study of OX40 agonist ivuxolimab in advanced cancers. About the study: An agonistic anti-OX40 (CD134) antibody, ivuxolimab, was used to treat the patients. At 0.01 to 10 mg/kg, ivuxolimab was administered intravenously to patients every 2 weeks. Participants could have had prior anti-PD-1, anti-PD-L1 or anti-CTLA-4 therapy, and less than 45% had some. Study findings and constraints: Clonal expansion from baseline to week 6 occurred in both CD4+ and CD8+ T cells.

The assay was immunoSEQ multiplex PCR, and TCRdb's table has in-frame clones only and misses some. The data hold 30,000 to 45,000 clones, with approximately 80% observed a single time. Worth noting for this clone: Antigen: not known.

V lost 1 base, J lost 2 bases, and 3 bases lay in between. The CDR3 extends over 12 amino acids. Germline CDR1 and CDR2: SGHRS and YFSETQ. The sample here was CD4+ or CD8+ T cells sorted from blood, taken in a trial of the OX40 agonist ivuxolimab. The gene calls are TRBV5-1 and TRBJ2-5; D is uncertain. This TCR derives from an adult with an advanced solid tumor such as melanoma, head and neck, liver or kidney cancer. In DNA form, the CDR3 reads TGCGCCAGCAGCTTGACACAAGAGACCCAGTACTTC. Its translation: CASSLTQETQYF.